This TCR beta chain comes out of a study of T cells after yellow fever vaccination. This clonotype was detected many times. Each CDR3 protein is one row after TCRdb ran MiXCR on the 5' RACE reads. The repertoire holds about 230,000 distinct CDR3 sequences, with 6.7% as singletons. V was clipped by 5 bases and J by 3 bases, with 13 bases between them. CDR1 and CDR2 from the germline V gene are SGHTA and FQGNSA. The CDR3 consists of 14 residues. Source: CD4+ T cells sorted from PBMCs, taken on the day of the yellow fever booster vaccination. The origin of this receptor is a man younger than 45 who received the YFV17D yellow fever vaccine. This rearrangement joins TRBV7-2 to TRBJ2-5, with a weak D call TRBD2 (6 bases). Here the CDR3 reads CASSVGGAEETQYF. DNA for the CDR3: TGTGCCAGCAGCGTCGGGGGTGCAGAAGAGACCCAGTACTTC.